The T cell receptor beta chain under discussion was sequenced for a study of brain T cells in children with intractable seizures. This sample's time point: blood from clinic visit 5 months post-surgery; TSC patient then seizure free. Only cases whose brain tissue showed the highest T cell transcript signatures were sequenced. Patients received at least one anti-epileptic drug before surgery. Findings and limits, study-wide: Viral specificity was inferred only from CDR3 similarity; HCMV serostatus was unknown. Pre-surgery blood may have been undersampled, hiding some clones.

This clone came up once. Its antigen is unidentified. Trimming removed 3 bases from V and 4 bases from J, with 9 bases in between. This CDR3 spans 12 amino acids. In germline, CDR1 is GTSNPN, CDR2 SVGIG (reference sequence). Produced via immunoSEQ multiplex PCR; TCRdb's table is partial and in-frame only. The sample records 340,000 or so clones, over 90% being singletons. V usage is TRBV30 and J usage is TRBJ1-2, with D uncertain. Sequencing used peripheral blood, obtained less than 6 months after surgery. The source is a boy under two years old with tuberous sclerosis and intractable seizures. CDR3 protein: CAWRPLGYGYTF. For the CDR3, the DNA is TGTGCCTGGAGACCATTGGGCTATGGCTACACCTTC.